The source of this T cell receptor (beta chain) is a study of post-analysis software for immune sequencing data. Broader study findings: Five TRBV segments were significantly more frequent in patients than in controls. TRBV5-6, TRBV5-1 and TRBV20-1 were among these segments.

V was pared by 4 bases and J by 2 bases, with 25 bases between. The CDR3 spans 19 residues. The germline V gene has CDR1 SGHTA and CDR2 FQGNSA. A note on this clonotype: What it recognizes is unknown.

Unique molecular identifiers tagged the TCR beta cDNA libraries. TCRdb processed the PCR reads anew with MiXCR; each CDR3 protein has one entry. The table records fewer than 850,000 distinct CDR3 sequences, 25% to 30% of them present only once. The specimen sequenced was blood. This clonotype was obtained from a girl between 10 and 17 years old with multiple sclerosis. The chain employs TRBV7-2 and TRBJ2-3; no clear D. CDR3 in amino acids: CASSSRVMRIAPNTDTQYF. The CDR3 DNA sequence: TGTGCCAGCAGCTCCCGCGTGATGCGTATAGCCCCCAACACAGATACGCAGTATTTT.